This TCR beta chain appears in the sequencing data of a study of breast tumors, draining lymph nodes, adjacent tissues. Trimming took off 1 base at V and 0 bases at J, with 7 bases between the two ends. CDR1 is SGHVS, CDR2 FQNEAQ, per germline. The CDR3 is 14 amino acids. A single record per CDR3 protein comes from TCRdb applying MiXCR to the multiplex PCR reads. The sample has 50,000 to 55,000 distinct CDR3 sequences, less than 55% seen once. Many counts were recorded for this clonotype. The receptor was isolated from a female donor with breast cancer. Some clones in this sample may be carry-over from other donors' samples. The chain joins TRBV7-8 to TRBJ2-7; D unresolved. Material for sequencing was breast tumor tissue. CDR3 coding DNA: TGTGCCAGCAGCTTAGGGGCTAACTCCTACGAGCAGTACTTC. Its protein product is CASSLGANSYEQYF.